Included here is one T cell receptor beta chain sequence, with context. Antigen unknown. Reverse transcription of all isolated RNA meant that expressed TCRB transcripts were sequenced. Generated by immunoSEQ multiplex PCR, the TCRdb table keeps only in-frame clones and is missing some. The sample contains fewer than 20,000 clones, over 55% of which appear only once. These data originate in a study of beta chain features in type 1 diabetes. Study-wide results and caveats: In every one of the four CD4+ subsets, TCRB CDR3s were moderately but significantly shorter in Type 1 diabetes patients.

The collection from each donor was one heparinised blood draw averaging roughly 0.12 L. Stem cell-like memory, regulatory, central memory and naive CD4+ cells were sorted via CD45RO/CCR7/CD25/CD127/CD95/CD27. Sequences were obtained from Tregs from blood. The TCR was taken from a man aged 25 to 40 with type 1 diabetes.

This chain's CDR3 is CASSPPGTGGASGANVLTF. In nucleotides, the CDR3 is TGTGCCAGCTCACCACCCGGGACAGGGGGCGCATCTGGGGCCAACGTCCTGACTTTC. This chain connects TRBV18 to TRBJ2-6, with 12 bases aligning to TRBD1. With V trimmed by 0 bases and J by 1 base, 4 bases remained unmatched. The CDR3 is made up of 19 amino acids. CDR1 KGHSH and CDR2 LQKENI come from the germline V gene.